The TCR beta chain described here comes from a study of blood T cell repertoires in COVID-19. The overall study: Sites in the United States, Italy and Spain provided acute and convalescent COVID-19 samples. PBMCs, B-cell-depleted T cells, or T cells provided the cDNA or gDNA that made up the material.

Per germline, CDR1 SGHRS and CDR2 YFSETQ. The CDR3 sequence is 13 residues long. The V gene end was trimmed by 4 bases and the J gene end by 7 bases; junction bases not matched to a gene: 7. Original analysis: The authors estimated nucleated cell counts from reference gene primer amplification. The protocol was immunoSEQ multiplex PCR, while the TCRdb copy is restricted to in-frame clones and leaves out a portion. V and J calls and clone size are given by that table; D and trimming were obtained from the DNA. The repertoire has 65,000 to 85,000 clones, about nine tenths of them found once; the top ten carry 3.5% to 5%.

The sample consisted of peripheral blood. This receptor was taken from a man in his fifties with active COVID-19. The rearrangement joins TRBV5-1 to TRBJ2-7; 8 bases are shared with TRBD1. Here the CDR3 reads CASSVQGEGEQYF. The CDR3 region has the DNA TGCGCCAGCAGCGTACAGGGGGAAGGTGAGCAGTACTTC.